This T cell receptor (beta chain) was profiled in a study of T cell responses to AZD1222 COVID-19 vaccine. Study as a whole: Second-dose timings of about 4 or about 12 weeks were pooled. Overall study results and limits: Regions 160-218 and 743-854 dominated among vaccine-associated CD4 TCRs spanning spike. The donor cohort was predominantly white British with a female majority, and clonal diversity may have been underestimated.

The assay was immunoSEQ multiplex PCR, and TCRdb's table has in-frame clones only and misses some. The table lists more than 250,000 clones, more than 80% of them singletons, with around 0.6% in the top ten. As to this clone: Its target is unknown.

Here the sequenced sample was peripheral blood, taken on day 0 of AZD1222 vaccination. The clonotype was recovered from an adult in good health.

CDR3 nucleotide sequence: TGCAGCGCCCCCAAAGACGTGGGCTCCTACAATGAGCAGTTCTTC. Protein: CSAPKDVGSYNEQFF. The chain is built from TRBV29-1 and TRBJ2-1; no reliable D call. V gave up 7 bases and J gave up 0 bases, with 16 bases separating them. The CDR3 runs 15 residues. CDR1 is SQVTM and CDR2 is ANQGSEA in the germline V gene.